The 23 T cell receptor beta chains below come from one sample, sequenced in a study of graft-versus-host responses after intestinal transplantation. This table comes from immunoSEQ multiplex PCR, and its TCRdb copy is limited to in-frame clones, with some not included. The sample lists 80,000 to 100,000 clones; 91% were seen once. Antigens for these TCRs are unknown. Sequences were derived from unstimulated CD4+ T cells sorted from spleen or lymph node cells, sampled before transplant. These receptor sequences come from a human donor who was the organ donor for an intestinal transplant.

The rearrangement links TRBV7-2 to TRBJ2-6, with D unresolved. The CDR3 extends over 14 amino acids. The V gene's germline CDR1 is SGHTA and CDR2 FQGNSA. V dropped 3 bases and J dropped 4 bases, with 7 bases sitting between them. The CDR3 nucleotides are TGTGCCAGCAGCTTGAGTAGAGGGGCCAACGTCCTGACTTTC. This codes for CASSLSRGANVLTF.

This chain connects TRBV6-5 to TRBJ2-5, with D possibly matching TRBD2 (6 bases). CDR3 length: 14 residues. Trimming stripped 7 bases from V and 4 bases from J, with 16 bases between. The V gene's germline CDR1 is MNHEY and CDR2 SVGAGI. The CDR3 reads CASISASAPETQYF. The DNA for the CDR3 is TGTGCCAGCATCTCGGCTAGCGCACCAGAGACCCAGTACTTC.

This clone appeared once. The chain joins TRBV5-8 to TRBJ1-2; the match to TRBD1 covers 10 bases. The V gene end was trimmed by 5 bases and the J gene end by 8 bases; junction bases not matched to a gene: 9. The germline V gene encodes CDR1 SGHTS and CDR2 YDEGEE. The CDR3 contains 14 residues. This CDR3 reads CASSQDRGRRGYTF. The CDR3, as DNA: TGTGCCAGCAGTCAGGACAGGGGGAGACGAGGCTACACCTTC.

V usage is TRBV19 and J usage is TRBJ2-2, with a tentative D call TRBD1 (7 bases). With 3 bases removed from V and 4 bases from J, the gap between germline ends came to 12 bases. This CDR3 is built from 15 residues. CDR1 is LNHDA and CDR2 is SQIVND in the germline V gene (reference sequence). As DNA, the CDR3 is TGTGCCAGTAGTATGGACAGGAGGGTCACCGGGGAGCTGTTTTTT. Protein: CASSMDRRVTGELFF.

This chain links TRBV13 with TRBJ2-2, with TRBD1 matching 8 bases. The V gene's germline CDR1 is PRHDT and CDR2 FYEKMQ (reference sequence). V dropped 6 bases and J dropped 2; count of bases not matched to a gene: 5. The CDR3 has 15 amino acids. The CDR3 DNA is TGTGCCAGCAGACGAGGACAGGGAAACACCGGGGAGCTGTTTTTT. This codes for CASRRGQGNTGELFF.

This rearrangement joins TRBV7-9 to TRBJ2-5; tentatively, D is TRBD1 (6 bases). V lost 1 base to trimming and J lost 5 bases, with 14 bases between them. The CDR3 totals 15 residues. Germline loops: CDR1 SEHNR, CDR2 FQNEAQ (reference sequence). Here the CDR3 reads CASSLGLGGDETQYF. CDR3 DNA: TGTGCCAGCAGCTTAGGGCTAGGGGGTGATGAGACCCAGTACTTC.

The V gene is TRBV30, the J gene TRBJ1-2; D is undetermined. Trimming took off 4 bases at V and 4 bases at J, with 10 bases between the two ends. Germline CDR1 and CDR2: GTSNPN and SVGIG (reference sequence). This CDR3 is built from 12 residues. The CDR3 DNA reads TGTGCCTGGAATCCCCAGGTCTATGGCTACACCTTC. Encoded protein: CAWNPQVYGYTF.

This clone occurred once. The J gene is TRBJ1-1, the V gene TRBV29-1; D is uncertain. Trimming shortened V by 3 bases and J by 7 bases, and 18 bases separated the two germline ends. CDR1 SQVTM and CDR2 ANQGSEA come from the germline V gene. This CDR3 has 14 residues. CDR3 sequence reads: CSVDGKLRAIEAFF. Written as DNA, the CDR3 is TGCAGCGTTGACGGCAAATTGAGGGCCATTGAAGCTTTCTTT.

The chain carries TRBV6-5 and TRBJ2-3; the match to TRBD2 covers 11 bases. The germline CDR1 and CDR2 sequences are MNHEY and SVGAGI. With V trimmed by 0 bases and J by 2 bases, 1 base remained unmatched. This CDR3 has 16 residues. The CDR3 DNA sequence: TGTGCCAGCAGTTACTCGGGACTAGCGGTCACAGATACGCAGTATTTT. Translated: CASSYSGLAVTDTQYF.

V is TRBV5-1 and J is TRBJ2-3, with 11 bases identical to TRBD2. This CDR3 region has 17 residues. From germline, CDR1 is SGHRS and CDR2 YFSETQ. Unmatched junction bases numbered 6, after V lost 3 bases and J lost 0 bases. The CDR3 DNA reads TGCGCCAGCAGCTCCGGGACTAGCGGATACAGCACAGATACGCAGTATTTT. Translated, it gives CASSSGTSGYSTDTQYF.

The chain couples TRBV7-6 to TRBJ2-5; weak D call: TRBD2 (6 bases). Judging by the DNA end, TRBJ2-7 fits better; the J call may be wrong. Per the germline V gene, CDR1 is SGHVS and CDR2 is FNYEAQ. The CDR3 runs 13 residues. In nucleotides, the CDR3 is TGTGCCAGCAGCTTGCGGGACCGCTACGAGCAGTACTTC. Its protein product is CASSLRDRYEQYF.

The J gene is TRBJ2-1, the V gene TRBV5-1; weak D call: TRBD2 (7 bases). The germline gives CDR1 SGHRS, CDR2 YFSETQ. The CDR3 has 16 residues. Trimming took 2 bases from V and 7 from J, leaving 19 bases between them. The CDR3 DNA follows: TGCGCCAGCAGCTTCAACCCGGGGGGCCTGGTGAATGAGCAGTTCTTC. This encodes CASSFNPGGLVNEQFF. Combining the CDR3 with reference TRBV5-1 and TRBJ2-1 gives the whole variable domain KAGVTQTPRYLIKTRGQQVTLSCSPISGHRSVSWYQQTPGQGLQFLFEYFSETQRNKGNFPGRFSGRQFSNSRSEMNVSTLELGDSALYLCASSFNPGGLVNEQFFGPGTRLTVL.

This clone has just one count. In DNA form, the CDR3 reads TGCACCAGCAGTACGGGGATCACCGGGGAGCTGTTTTTT. Its protein is CTSSTGITGELFF. The chain combines TRBV1 with TRBJ2-2; the table's D call, TRBD2, was not checked against the DNA. TRBV1 is classified as a pseudogene. The CDR3 is 13 amino acids.

The chain is built from TRBV5-1 and TRBJ2-5; the D gene is possibly TRBD2 (7 bases). This CDR3 is 14 amino acids long. Germline values: CDR1 SGHRS, CDR2 YFSETQ. V was cut by 1 base and J by 4 bases, with 11 bases left in between. The CDR3 is CASSLLGGAETQYF. The CDR3 DNA follows: TGCGCCAGCAGCTTGTTGGGGGGGGCAGAGACCCAGTACTTC.

This clone was recorded a few times. The V and J genes are TRBV10-3 and TRBJ1-3; the match to TRBD1 covers 7 bases. With V trimmed by 7 bases and J by 3 bases, 9 bases remained unmatched. Germline CDR1 ENHRY, CDR2 SYGVKD. This CDR3 spans 15 amino acids. CDR3: CAITAGTDDGNTIYF. CDR3 in DNA: TGTGCCATCACTGCCGGGACAGATGATGGAAACACCATATATTTT.

In its sample, this clone was seen a few times. The chain couples TRBV9 to TRBJ1-2; D might be TRBD1 (5 bases). Germline-derived CDR1 and CDR2 are SGDLS and YYNGEE. V lost 4 bases and J 1 base, leaving 11 bases between the germline ends. This CDR3 comprises 14 residues. The CDR3 bases are TGTGCCAGCAGCTCGCCGGGACTTAACTATGGCTACACCTTC. Translated: CASSSPGLNYGYTF.

V is TRBV18 and J is TRBJ2-3; D may be TRBD2 (5 bases). This CDR3 is built from 13 residues. CDR1 KGHSH and CDR2 LQKENI come from the germline V gene. With 5 bases removed from V and 8 bases from J, the gap between germline ends came to 14 bases. The CDR3 is CASSDAGEVTQYF. CDR3 DNA sequence: TGTGCCAGCTCAGATGCGGGTGAAGTTACGCAGTATTTT.

This clone was picked up a small number of times. The rearrangement joins TRBV4-1 to TRBJ2-1, with 9 bases matching TRBD2. CDR3 length: 15 amino acids. J lost 5 bases, V lost 1 base, and 3 bases had no gene match. Germline CDR1 is MGHRA and CDR2 is YSYEKL. CDR3 in amino acids: CASSQGGGVNNEQFF. The CDR3, as DNA: TGCGCCAGCAGCCAAGGCGGGGGGGTTAACAATGAGCAGTTCTTC.

The chain employs TRBV6-1 and TRBJ1-2; D possibly corresponds to TRBD1 (5 bases). Per germline, CDR1 MNHNS and CDR2 SASEGT. CDR3 length: 14 amino acids. V lost 2 bases and J lost 7, with 14 bases in between. In DNA, the CDR3 is TGTGCCAGCAGTGAAACAGGCAGGTCAAGTGGCTACACCTTC. Translating it yields CASSETGRSSGYTF.

This clone was observed once. V gene TRBV2 combines with J gene TRBJ2-4, with D perhaps matching TRBD1 (6 bases). Germline V gene data show CDR1 as SNHLY and CDR2 as FYNNEI. Trimming removed 4 bases from V and 0 bases from J, with 10 bases in between. The CDR3 contains 15 residues. The CDR3 loop is CASSATGLAKNIQYF. CDR3 sequence (DNA): TGTGCCAGCAGTGCGACAGGCCTAGCCAAAAACATTCAGTACTTC.

The chain couples TRBV19 to TRBJ1-2, with D maybe TRBD1 (5 bases). Germline CDR1 and CDR2: LNHDA and SQIVND (reference sequence). Trimming removed 3 bases at V and 8 bases at J, with 10 bases between. This CDR3 contains 12 residues. As DNA, the CDR3 is TGTGCCAGTAGTATCGCGGGGGAGGGCTACACCTTC. It encodes CASSIAGEGYTF. Based on the CDR3 plus reference TRBV19 and TRBJ1-2, the full variable domain is DGGITQSPKYLFRKEGQNVTLSCEQNLNHDAMYWYRQDPGQGLRLIYYSQIVNDFQKGDIAEGYSVSREKKESFPLTVTSAQKNPTAFYLCASSIAGEGYTFGSGTRLTVV.

This rearrangement joins TRBV5-6 to TRBJ1-5, with a weak D call TRBD1 (6 bases). Looked up from germline, CDR1 is SGHDT and CDR2 is YYEEEE. V shed 4 bases and J shed 9 bases, with 17 bases lying between them. This CDR3 spans 14 amino acids. CDR3 sequence: CASSLRTAAGPQHF. The CDR3 DNA reads as TGTGCCAGCAGCCTCAGGACAGCGGCTGGGCCCCAGCATTTT.

This rearrangement joins TRBV15 to TRBJ1-4; D is unresolved. The CDR3 consists of 15 residues. V was pared by 1 base and J by 2 bases, with 8 bases between. CDR1 and CDR2 from the germline V gene are LNHNV and YYDKDF (reference sequence). The CDR3 nucleotides are TGTGCCACCAGCAGAGGGAGGGTCACTAATGAAAAACTGTTTTTT. Translated, it gives CATSRGRVTNEKLFF.